This TCR beta chain was captured by sequencing in a study of blood T cells in healthy people across ages. Findings and limits, study-wide: Relative to aged donors, long-lived donors carried more naive CD4+ cells and displayed higher diversity.

For the second PCR, which ran for about 6 to 12 cycles, a sample-barcoded 5' primer and a J-beta primer mix were used. Every single cDNA molecule received a tag from a template-switch adaptor with 12 random nucleotides. TCRdb called the 5' RACE reads again in MiXCR, with one record for every CDR3 protein. The sample yields around 1,000,000 distinct CDR3 sequences, less than 25% seen once. About this clonotype itself: The antigen remains undetermined.

The CDR3 totals 12 residues. Trimming left V 5 bases short and J 1 base short, with 5 bases between. Germline loops: CDR1 DFQATT, CDR2 SNEGSKA (reference sequence). Isolation of PBMCs gave at least 6 million cells per sample. This same sample was also taken into another study, of T cells of mothers and their children.

The sequence came from a girl aged 2 to 10 in good health. This chain uses TRBV20-1 with TRBJ2-2; D is unresolved. Sequenced sample: blood. Here the CDR3 reads CSAPQNTGELFF. The DNA of the CDR3 is TGCAGTGCTCCACAGAACACCGGGGAGCTGTTTTTT.